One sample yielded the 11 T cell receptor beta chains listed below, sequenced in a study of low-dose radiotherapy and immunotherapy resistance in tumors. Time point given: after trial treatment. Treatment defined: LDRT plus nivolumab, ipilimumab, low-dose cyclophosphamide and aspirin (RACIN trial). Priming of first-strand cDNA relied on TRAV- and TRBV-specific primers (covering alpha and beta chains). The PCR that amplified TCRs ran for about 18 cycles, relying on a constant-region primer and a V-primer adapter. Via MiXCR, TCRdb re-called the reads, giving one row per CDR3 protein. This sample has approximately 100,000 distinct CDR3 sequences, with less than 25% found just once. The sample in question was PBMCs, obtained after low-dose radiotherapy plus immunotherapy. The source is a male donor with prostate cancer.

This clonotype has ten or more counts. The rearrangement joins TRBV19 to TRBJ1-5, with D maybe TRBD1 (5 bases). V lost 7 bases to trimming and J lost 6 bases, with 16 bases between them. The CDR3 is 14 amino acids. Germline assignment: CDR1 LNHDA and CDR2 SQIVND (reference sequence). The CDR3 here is CASINSGPGQPQHF. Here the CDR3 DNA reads TGTGCCAGTATTAACTCAGGGCCGGGTCAGCCCCAGCATTTT.

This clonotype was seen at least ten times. The CDR3, as DNA: TGCAGCGTTGAAGAGCGGGGAGGCGTCGATGAGCAGTTCTTC. It codes for CSVEERGGVDEQFF. V usage is TRBV29-1 and J usage is TRBJ2-1; a possible D gene is TRBD2 (6 bases). Germline V CDR1 and CDR2: SQVTM, ANQGSEA. The V end was cut by 0 bases, the J end by 8 bases, with 14 bases between. The CDR3 length is 14 residues.

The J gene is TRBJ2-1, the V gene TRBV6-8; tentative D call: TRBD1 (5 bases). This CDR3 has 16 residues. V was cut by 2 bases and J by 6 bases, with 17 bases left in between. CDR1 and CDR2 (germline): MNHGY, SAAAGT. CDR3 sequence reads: CASSYLPQGAGNEQFF. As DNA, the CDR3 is TGTGCCAGCAGTTACCTTCCCCAGGGCGCAGGCAATGAGCAGTTCTTC.

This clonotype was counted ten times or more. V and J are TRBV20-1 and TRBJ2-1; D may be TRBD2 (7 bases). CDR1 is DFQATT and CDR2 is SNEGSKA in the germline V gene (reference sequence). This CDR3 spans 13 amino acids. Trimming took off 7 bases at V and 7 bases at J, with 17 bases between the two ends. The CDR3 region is CSVKRGGLNEQFF. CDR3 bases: TGCAGTGTCAAGAGGGGGGGTTTAAATGAGCAGTTCTTC.

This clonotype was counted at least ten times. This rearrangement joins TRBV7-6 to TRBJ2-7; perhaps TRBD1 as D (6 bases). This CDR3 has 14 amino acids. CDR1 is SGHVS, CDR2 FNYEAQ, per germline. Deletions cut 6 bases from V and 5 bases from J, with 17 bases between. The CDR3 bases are TGTGCCAGCAGACCCTACAGGGACCACGACGAGCAGTACTTC. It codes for CASRPYRDHDEQYF. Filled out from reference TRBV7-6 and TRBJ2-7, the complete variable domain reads GAGVSQSPRYKVTKRGQDVALRCDPISGHVSLYWYRQALGQGPEFLTYFNYEAQQDKSGLPNDRFSAERPEGSISTLTIQRTEQRDSAMYRCASRPYRDHDEQYFGPGTRLTVT.

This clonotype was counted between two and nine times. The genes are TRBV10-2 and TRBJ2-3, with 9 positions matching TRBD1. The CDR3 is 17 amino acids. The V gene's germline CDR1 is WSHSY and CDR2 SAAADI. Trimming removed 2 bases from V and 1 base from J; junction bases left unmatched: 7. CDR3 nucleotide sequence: TGCGCCAGCAGTGAGCCAAGGGACAGGGTGGGCACAGATACGCAGTATTTT. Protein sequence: CASSEPRDRVGTDTQYF.

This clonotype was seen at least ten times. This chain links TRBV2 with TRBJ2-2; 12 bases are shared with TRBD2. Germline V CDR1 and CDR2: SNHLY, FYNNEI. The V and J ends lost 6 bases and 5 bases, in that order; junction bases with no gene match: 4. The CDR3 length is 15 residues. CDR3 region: CASRQGLAGTGELFF. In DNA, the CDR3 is TGTGCCAGCAGGCAAGGACTAGCGGGGACCGGGGAGCTGTTTTTT.

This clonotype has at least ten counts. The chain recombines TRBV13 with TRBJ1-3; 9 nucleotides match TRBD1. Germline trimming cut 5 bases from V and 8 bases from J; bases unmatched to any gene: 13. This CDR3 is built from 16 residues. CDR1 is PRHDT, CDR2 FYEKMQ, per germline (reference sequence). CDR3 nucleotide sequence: TGTGCCAGCAGCGCACTAGGACAGGGGAATGTAGACACCATATATTTT. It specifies CASSALGQGNVDTIYF.

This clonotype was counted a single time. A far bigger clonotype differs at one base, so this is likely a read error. The CDR3 spells CARSVYTGELFF. For the CDR3, the DNA is TGTGCCCGCAGTGTATACACCGGGGAGCTGTTTTTT. V and J are TRBV6-8 and TRBJ2-2; D remains unclear. Per the germline V gene, CDR1 is MNHGY and CDR2 is SAAAGT. The CDR3 sequence is 12 residues long.

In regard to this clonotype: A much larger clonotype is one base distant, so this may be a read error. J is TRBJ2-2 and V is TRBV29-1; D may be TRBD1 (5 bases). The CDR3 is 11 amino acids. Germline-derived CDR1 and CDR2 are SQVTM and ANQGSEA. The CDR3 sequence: CCVYRTGELFF. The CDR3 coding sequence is TGCTGCGTTTACAGGACCGGGGAGCTGTTTTTT.

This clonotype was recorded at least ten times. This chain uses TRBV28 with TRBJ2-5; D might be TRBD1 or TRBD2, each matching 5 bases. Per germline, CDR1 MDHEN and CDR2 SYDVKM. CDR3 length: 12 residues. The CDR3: CVTEGKEETQYF. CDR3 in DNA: TGTGTCACCGAGGGGAAGGAGGAGACCCAGTACTTC.